Given below is one T cell receptor (beta chain) in context. This entry is derived from a study of blood T cell repertoires in COVID-19. Study summary: Collection of acute and convalescent COVID-19 samples took place in the United States, Italy and Spain. T cells, B-cell-depleted T cells, or PBMCs supplied cDNA or gDNA.

Germline V CDR1 and CDR2: LNHDA, SQIVND (reference sequence). Trimming pared 4 bases from V and 0 bases from J, leaving 3 bases between. The CDR3 covers 13 residues. Original methodology: Amplified reference gene primers provided the basis for estimating nucleated cell counts. Only in-frame clones appear in the TCRdb table, and some are missing; sequencing was by immunoSEQ multiplex PCR. The V and J calls and clone size were taken over from that table, and D and trimming were inferred from the DNA. The profile shows roughly 89,000 clones, 80% to 90% of them singletons. What was sequenced was peripheral blood. The receptor's source is a woman older than 75 with acute or convalescent COVID-19. This chain joins TRBV19 and TRBJ2-2; D unclear. This CDR3 is CASSTPNTGELFF. Here the CDR3 DNA reads TGTGCCAGTAGTACTCCGAACACCGGGGAGCTGTTTTTT.